What follows describes a single T cell receptor beta chain. No antigen is known for it. These data originate in a study of CD8+ T cells in alopecia areata. About the study: Tofacitinib lasted 6 to 18 months, then 6 months off drug.

The V segment lost 4 bases and the J segment 4 bases; nucleotides outside the gene matches: 3. CDR1 is SGHRS, CDR2 YFSETQ, per germline. This CDR3 is built from 14 residues. Study-wide findings and caveats: It was lesional scalp, especially alopecia totalis/universalis, that showed higher clonality than normal scalp.

Extraction and reverse transcription of RNA yielded cDNA as the sequencing template. Measured with immunoSEQ multiplex PCR; TCRdb has only the in-frame clones, and not every one. The data hold about 130,000 clones, with approximately 53% observed a single time. Alopecia areata patients provided lesional scalp punch biopsies and peripheral blood. Sorted out of PBMCs were CD4+ T cells and CD8+ T cells. This chain connects TRBV5-1 to TRBJ1-5, with 9 bases that match TRBD1. The receptor was isolated from a human donor with alopecia areata. This specimen was CD4+ T cells sorted from blood, taken at week 0. CDR3 region: CASSEGQGNQPQHF. CDR3 nucleotides: TGCGCCAGCAGCGAGGGACAGGGTAATCAGCCCCAGCATTTT.